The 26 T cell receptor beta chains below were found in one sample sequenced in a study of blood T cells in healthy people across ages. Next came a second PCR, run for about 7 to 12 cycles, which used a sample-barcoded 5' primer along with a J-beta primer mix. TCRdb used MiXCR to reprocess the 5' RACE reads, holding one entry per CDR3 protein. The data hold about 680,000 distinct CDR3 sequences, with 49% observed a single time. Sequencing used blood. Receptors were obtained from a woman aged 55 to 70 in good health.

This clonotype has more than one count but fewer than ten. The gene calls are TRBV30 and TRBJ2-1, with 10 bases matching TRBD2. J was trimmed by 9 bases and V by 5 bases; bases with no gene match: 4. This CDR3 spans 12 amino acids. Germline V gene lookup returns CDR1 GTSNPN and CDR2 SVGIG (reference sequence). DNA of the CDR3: TGTGCCTGGGGTCCTAGCGGGAGTGAGCAGTTCTTC. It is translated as CAWGPSGSEQFF.

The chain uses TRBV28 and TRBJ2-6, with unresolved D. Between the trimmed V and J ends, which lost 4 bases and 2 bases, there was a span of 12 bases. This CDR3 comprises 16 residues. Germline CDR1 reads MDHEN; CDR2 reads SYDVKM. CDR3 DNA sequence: TGTGCCAGCAGTTCTGCCGTCAGTACTGGGGCCAACGTCCTGACTTTC. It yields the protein CASSSAVSTGANVLTF.

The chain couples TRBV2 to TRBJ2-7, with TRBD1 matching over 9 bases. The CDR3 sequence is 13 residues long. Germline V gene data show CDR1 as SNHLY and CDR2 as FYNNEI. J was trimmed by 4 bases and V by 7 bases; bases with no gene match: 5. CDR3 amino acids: CASKGQGHYEQYF. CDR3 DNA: TGTGCCAGCAAGGGACAGGGTCATTACGAGCAGTACTTC.

CDR3 region: CASSTWGRGQYSYEQYF. The CDR3 nucleotides are TGTGCCAGCAGCACATGGGGGAGGGGACAGTACTCCTACGAGCAGTACTTC. The chain combines TRBV7-2 with TRBJ2-7; D tentatively reads TRBD1 or TRBD2 (7 bases each). CDR1 SGHTA and CDR2 FQGNSA come from the germline V gene. This CDR3 spans 17 amino acids. V was trimmed by 5 bases and J by 0 bases, leaving 20 bases between them.

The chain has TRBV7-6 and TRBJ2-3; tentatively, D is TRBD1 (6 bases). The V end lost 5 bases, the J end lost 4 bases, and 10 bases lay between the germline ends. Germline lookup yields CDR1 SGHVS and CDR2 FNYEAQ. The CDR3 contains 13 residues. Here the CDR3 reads CASSTPGADTQYF. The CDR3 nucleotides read TGTGCCAGCAGCACCCCAGGGGCAGATACGCAGTATTTT.

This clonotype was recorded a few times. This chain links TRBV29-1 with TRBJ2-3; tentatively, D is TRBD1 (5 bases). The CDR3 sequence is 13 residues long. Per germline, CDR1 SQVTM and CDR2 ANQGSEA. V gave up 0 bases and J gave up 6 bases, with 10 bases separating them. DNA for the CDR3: TGCAGCGTTGAAGATCAGGGTGTCGATACGCAGTATTTT. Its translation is CSVEDQGVDTQYF.

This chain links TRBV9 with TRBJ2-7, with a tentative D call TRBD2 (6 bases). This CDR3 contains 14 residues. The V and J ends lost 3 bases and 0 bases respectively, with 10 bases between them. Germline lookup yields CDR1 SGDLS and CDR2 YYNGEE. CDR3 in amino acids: CASSGGLVSYEQYF. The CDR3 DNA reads TGTGCCAGCAGCGGGGGACTGGTCTCCTACGAGCAGTACTTC.

The chain's CDR3 is CASSSTARTSGRMSDTQYF. CDR3 nucleotides: TGCGCCAGCAGCTCAACAGCCCGAACTAGCGGGAGAATGTCAGATACGCAGTATTTT. This sequence joins TRBV5-1 and TRBJ2-3; TRBD2 matches 11 bases. Looked up from germline, CDR1 is SGHRS and CDR2 is YFSETQ. The CDR3 runs 19 residues. V gave up 3 bases and J gave up 4 bases; unmatched junction bases: 16. The whole variable domain, remainder taken from reference TRBV5-1 and TRBJ2-3, is KAGVTQTPRYLIKTRGQQVTLSCSPISGHRSVSWYQQTPGQGLQFLFEYFSETQRNKGNFPGRFSGRQFSNSRSEMNVSTLELGDSALYLCASSSTARTSGRMSDTQYFGPGTRLTVL.

CDR3 region: CASSLYARPRQETQYF. The CDR3 nucleotides read TGCGCCAGCAGCTTGTACGCTCGGCCCCGACAAGAGACCCAGTACTTC. This sequence joins TRBV5-1 and TRBJ2-4; no reliable D call. The J call may be faulty, since TRBJ2-5 better matches the DNA end. This CDR3 contains 16 residues. Germline CDR1 SGHRS, CDR2 YFSETQ.

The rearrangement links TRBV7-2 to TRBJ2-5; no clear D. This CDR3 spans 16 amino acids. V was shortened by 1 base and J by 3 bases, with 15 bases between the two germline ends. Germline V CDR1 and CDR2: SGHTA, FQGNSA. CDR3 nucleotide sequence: TGTGCCAGCAGCTTAGTTAAATGGAGTGGGGAAGAGACCCAGTACTTC. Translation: CASSLVKWSGEETQYF.

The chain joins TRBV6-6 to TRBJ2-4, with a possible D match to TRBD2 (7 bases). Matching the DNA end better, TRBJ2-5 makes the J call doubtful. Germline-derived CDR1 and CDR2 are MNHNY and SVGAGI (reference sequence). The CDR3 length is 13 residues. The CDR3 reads CASNRGGGETQYF. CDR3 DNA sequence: TGTGCCAGCAATAGGGGAGGGGGAGAGACCCAGTACTTC.

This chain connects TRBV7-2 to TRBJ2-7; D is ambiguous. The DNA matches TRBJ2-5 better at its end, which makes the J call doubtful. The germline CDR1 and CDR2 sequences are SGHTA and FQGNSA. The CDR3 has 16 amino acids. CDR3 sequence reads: CASSLVWAPRQETQYF. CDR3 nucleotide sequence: TGTGCCAGCAGCTTAGTTTGGGCCCCGCGTCAGGAGACCCAGTACTTC.

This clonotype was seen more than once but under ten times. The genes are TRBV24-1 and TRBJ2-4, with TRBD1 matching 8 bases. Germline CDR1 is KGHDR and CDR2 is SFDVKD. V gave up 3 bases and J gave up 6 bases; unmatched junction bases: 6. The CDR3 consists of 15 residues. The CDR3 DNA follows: TGTGCCACCAGTGATGCCCGACAGGGGTCAAACATTCAGTACTTC. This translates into CATSDARQGSNIQYF.

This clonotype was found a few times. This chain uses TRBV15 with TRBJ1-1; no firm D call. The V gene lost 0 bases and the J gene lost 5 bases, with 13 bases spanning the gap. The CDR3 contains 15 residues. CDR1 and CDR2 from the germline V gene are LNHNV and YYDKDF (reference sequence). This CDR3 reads CATSRDYGVGTEAFF. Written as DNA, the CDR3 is TGTGCCACCAGCAGAGATTACGGGGTTGGGACTGAAGCTTTCTTT.

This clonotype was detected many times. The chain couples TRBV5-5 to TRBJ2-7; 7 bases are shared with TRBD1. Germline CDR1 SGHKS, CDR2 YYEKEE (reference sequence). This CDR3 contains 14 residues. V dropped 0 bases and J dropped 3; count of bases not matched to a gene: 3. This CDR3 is CASSLGQGRYEQYF. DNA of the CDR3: TGTGCCAGCAGCTTGGGACAGGGACGCTACGAGCAGTACTTC.

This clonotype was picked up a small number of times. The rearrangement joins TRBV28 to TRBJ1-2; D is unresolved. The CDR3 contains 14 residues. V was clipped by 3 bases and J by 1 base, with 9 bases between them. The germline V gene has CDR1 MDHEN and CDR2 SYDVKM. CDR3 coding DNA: TGTGCCAGCAGTTTCCCTGGGATTAACTATGGCTACACCTTC. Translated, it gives CASSFPGINYGYTF.

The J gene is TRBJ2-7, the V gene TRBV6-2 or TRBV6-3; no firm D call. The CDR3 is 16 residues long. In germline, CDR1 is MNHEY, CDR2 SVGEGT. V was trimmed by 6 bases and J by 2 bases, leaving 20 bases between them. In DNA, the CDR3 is TGTGCCAGCAGCTACGACGCGACTTCTAAAACCTACGAGCAGTACTTC. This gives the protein CASSYDATSKTYEQYF.

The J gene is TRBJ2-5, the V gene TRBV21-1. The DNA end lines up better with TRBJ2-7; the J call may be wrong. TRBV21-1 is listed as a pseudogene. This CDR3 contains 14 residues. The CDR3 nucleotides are TGTGCCAGCAGCAAATACGGGGAAATCTACGAGCAGTACTTC. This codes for CASSKYGEIYEQYF.

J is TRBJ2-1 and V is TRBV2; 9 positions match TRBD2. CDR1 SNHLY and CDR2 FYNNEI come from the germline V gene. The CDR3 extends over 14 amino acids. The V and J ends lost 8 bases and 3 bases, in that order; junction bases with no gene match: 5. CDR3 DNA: TGTGCCAGCCGGGGGCGGGAGGGCTACAATGAGCAGTTCTTC. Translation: CASRGREGYNEQFF.

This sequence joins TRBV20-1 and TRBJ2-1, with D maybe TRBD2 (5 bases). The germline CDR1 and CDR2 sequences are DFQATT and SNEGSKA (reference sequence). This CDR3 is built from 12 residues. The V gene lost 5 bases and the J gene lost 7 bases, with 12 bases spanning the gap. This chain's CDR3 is CSAPGKRNEQFF. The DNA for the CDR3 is TGCAGTGCTCCGGGGAAGCGGAATGAGCAGTTCTTC.

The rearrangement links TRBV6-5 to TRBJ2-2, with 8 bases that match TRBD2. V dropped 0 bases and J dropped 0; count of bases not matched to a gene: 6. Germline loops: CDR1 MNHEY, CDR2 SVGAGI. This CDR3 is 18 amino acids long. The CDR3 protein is CASSYSKRGKANTGELFF. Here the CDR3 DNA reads TGTGCCAGCAGTTACTCGAAGCGGGGGAAGGCGAACACCGGGGAGCTGTTTTTT.

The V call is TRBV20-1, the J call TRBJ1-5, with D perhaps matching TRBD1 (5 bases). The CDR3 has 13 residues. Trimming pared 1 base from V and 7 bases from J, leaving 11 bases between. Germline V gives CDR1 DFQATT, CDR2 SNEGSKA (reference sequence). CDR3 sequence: CSARGQGEQPQHF. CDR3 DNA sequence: TGCAGTGCTAGAGGGCAGGGTGAGCAGCCCCAGCATTTT.

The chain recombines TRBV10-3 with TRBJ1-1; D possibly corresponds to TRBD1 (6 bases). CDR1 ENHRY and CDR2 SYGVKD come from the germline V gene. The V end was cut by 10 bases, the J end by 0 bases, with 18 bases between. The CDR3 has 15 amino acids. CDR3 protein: CATDRSGGMNTEAFF. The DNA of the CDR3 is TGTGCCACGGACAGATCCGGGGGTATGAACACTGAAGCTTTCTTT.

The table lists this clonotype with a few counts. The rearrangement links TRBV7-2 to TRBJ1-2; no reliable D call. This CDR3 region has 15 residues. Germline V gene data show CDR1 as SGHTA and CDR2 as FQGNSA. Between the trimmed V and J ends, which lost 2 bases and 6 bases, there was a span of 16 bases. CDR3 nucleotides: TGTGCCAGCAGCTTAAGCGGCAGGTTCTTCGATGGCTACACCTTC. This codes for CASSLSGRFFDGYTF.

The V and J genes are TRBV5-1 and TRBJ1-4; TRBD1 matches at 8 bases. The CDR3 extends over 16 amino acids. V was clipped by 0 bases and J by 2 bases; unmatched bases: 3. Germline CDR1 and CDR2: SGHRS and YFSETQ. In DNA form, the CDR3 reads TGCGCCAGCAGCTTGGGACAGGGGATCACTAATGAAAAACTGTTTTTT. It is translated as CASSLGQGITNEKLFF.

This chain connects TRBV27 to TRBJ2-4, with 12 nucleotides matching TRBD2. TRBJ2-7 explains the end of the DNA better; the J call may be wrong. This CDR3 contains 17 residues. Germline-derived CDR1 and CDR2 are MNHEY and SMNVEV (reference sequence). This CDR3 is CASSLRGYGLAGNEQYF. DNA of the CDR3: TGTGCCAGCAGTTTACGGGGGTACGGACTAGCGGGGAACGAGCAGTACTTC.